This T cell receptor (beta chain) was observed in a study of OX40 agonist ivuxolimab in advanced cancers. Overall study: An agonistic human IgG2 monoclonal antibody against OX40 (CD134) was given. Cohort: about 82% men, mean age about 62, aged about 20 to 85.

Remarks on this clone: Its antigen is not identified.

Findings and limits, study-wide: Both blood CD4+ and CD8+ T cells showed clonal growth by week 6 at 0.1 to 3.0 mg/kg. Patients who responded partially at 0.1-3.0 mg/kg showed clonal expansion ranking among the lowest.

The CDR3 length is 14 residues. Germline CDR1 reads MNHEY; CDR2 reads SVGAGI. The germline V and J ends were trimmed by 2 bases and 0 bases, with 7 bases remaining between them. TCRdb's table, derived via immunoSEQ multiplex PCR, lists solely in-frame clones and lacks some. Here the sample spans about 74,000 clones, 84% being singletons. The receptor comes from an adult with an advanced solid tumor such as melanoma, head and neck, liver or kidney cancer. The specimen comprised CD4+ or CD8+ T cells sorted from blood, sampled in a trial of the OX40 agonist ivuxolimab. V and J are TRBV6-5 and TRBJ1-1; no firm D call. The CDR3 bases are TGTGCCAGCAGTTACCACAAAATGAACACTGAAGCTTTCTTT. Protein: CASSYHKMNTEAFF.